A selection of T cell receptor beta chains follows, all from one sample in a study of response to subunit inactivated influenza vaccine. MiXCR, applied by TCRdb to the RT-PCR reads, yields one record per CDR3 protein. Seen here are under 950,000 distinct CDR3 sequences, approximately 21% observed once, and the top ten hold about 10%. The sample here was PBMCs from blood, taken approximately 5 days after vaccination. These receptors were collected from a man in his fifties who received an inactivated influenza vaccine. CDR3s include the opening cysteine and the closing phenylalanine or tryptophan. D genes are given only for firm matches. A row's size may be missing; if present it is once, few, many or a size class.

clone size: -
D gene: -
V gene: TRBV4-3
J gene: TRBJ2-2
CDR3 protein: CASSQDGAGNTGELFF
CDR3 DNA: TGCGCCAGCAGCCAAGATGGGGCGGGGAACACCGGGGAGCTGTTTTTT

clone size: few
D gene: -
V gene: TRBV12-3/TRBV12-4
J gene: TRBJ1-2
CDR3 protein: CASRYGAQSGYTF
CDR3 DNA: TGTGCCAGCAGATATGGGGCCCAATCTGGCTACACCTTC

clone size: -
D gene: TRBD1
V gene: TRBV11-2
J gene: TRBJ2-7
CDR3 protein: CASSPGTGQGEQYF
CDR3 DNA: TGTGCCAGCAGCCCCGGGACAGGCCAAGGCGAGCAGTACTTC

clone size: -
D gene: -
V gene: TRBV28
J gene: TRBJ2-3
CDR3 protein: CASSFLRDTQYF
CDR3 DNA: TGTGCCAGCAGTTTTCTTAGGGATACGCAGTATTTT

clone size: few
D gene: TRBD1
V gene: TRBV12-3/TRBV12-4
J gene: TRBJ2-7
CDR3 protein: CASSNGQGYYEQYF
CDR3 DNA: TGTGCCAGCAGCAATGGACAGGGGTACTACGAGCAGTACTTC

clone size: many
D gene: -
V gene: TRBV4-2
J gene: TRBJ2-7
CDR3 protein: CASSQETTRVYEQYF
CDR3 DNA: TGTGCCAGCAGCCAGGAGACCACCCGGGTCTACGAGCAGTACTTC

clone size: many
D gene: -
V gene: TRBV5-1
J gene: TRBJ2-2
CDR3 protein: CASSWSQTHTGELFF
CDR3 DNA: TGCGCCAGCAGCTGGAGCCAGACACACACCGGGGAGCTGTTTTTT

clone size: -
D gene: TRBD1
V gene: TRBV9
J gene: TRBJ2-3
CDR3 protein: CASSGRTGTTDTQYF
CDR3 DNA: TGTGCCAGCAGCGGCCGGACAGGGACCACAGATACGCAGTATTTT

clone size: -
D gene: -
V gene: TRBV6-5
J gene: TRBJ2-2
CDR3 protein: CASSYSDGGRRTGELFF
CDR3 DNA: TGTGCCAGCAGTTACTCAGACGGGGGGCGTCGCACCGGGGAGCTGTTTTTT

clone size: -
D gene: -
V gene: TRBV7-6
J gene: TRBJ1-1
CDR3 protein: CASSRGPWNTEAFF
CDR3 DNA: TGTGCCAGCAGCCGGGGACCGTGGAACACTGAAGCTTTCTTT

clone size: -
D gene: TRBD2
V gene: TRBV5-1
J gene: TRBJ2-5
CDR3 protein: CASSLAPPLGGGSGRKTQYF
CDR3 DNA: TGCGCCAGCAGCTTGGCCCCCCCTCTTGGCGGGGGGTCTGGAAGGAAGACCCAGTACTTC

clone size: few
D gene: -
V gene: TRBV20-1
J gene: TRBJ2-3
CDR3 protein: CSASNSGSGSDTQYF
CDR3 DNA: TGCAGTGCTAGTAATAGCGGTAGCGGTTCCGATACGCAGTATTTT

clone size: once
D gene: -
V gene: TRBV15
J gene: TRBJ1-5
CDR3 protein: CATSRVDNSNQPQHF
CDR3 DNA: TGTGCCACCAGCAGAGTGGACAATAGCAATCAGCCCCAGCATTTT

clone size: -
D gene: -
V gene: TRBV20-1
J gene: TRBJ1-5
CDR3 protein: CSAREVGRVTYNQPQHF
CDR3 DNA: TGCAGTGCTAGAGAGGTGGGCAGGGTCACGTATAATCAGCCCCAGCATTTT

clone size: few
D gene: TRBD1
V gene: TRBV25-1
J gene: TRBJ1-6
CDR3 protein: CASSPQTGGFYNSPLHF
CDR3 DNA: TGTGCCAGCAGTCCACAGACAGGGGGCTTCTATAATTCACCCCTCCACTTT

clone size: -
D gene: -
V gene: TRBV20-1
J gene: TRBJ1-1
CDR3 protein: CSAAGLDPKTMNTEAFF
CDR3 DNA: TGCAGTGCCGCTGGGTTGGACCCAAAGACAATGAACACTGAAGCTTTCTTT

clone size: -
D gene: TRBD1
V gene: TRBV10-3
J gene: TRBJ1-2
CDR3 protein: CAISVGTDNYGYTF
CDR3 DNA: TGTGCCATCAGTGTCGGGACAGACAACTATGGCTACACCTTC

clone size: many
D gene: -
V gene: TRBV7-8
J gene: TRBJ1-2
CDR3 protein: CASSLPGAQDGYTF
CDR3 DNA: TGTGCCAGCAGCTTACCGGGGGCGCAAGATGGCTACACCTTC

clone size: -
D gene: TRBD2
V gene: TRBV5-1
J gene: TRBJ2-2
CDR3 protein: CASSLGRRLAIEYTGELFF
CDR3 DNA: TGCGCCAGCAGCTTGGGACGTCGACTAGCGATAGAGTACACCGGGGAGCTGTTTTTT

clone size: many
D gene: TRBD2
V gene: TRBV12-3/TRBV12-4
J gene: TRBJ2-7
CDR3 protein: CASSASSGVEQYF
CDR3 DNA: TGTGCCAGCAGTGCCTCGAGCGGGGTTGAGCAGTACTTC

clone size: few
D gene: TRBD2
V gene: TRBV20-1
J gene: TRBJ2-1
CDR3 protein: CSAASPSGVGDEQFF
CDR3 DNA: TGCAGTGCTGCGAGCCCTAGCGGGGTAGGCGATGAGCAGTTCTTC

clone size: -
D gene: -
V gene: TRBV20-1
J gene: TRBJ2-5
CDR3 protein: CSAHRGLKTQYF
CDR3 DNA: TGCAGTGCTCATCGGGGGCTTAAGACCCAGTACTTC

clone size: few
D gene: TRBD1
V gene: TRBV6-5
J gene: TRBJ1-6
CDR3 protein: CASSYVWGGQGGSPLHF
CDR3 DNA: TGTGCCAGCAGTTACGTATGGGGGGGACAGGGTGGATCACCCCTCCACTTT

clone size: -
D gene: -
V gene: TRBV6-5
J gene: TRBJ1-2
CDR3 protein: CASRYPGNDGYTF
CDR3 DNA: TGTGCCAGCAGATACCCAGGGAATGATGGCTACACCTTC

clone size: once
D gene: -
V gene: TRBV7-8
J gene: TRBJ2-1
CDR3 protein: CASSLYPPGDRSTFF
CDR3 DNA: TGTGCCAGCAGCTTATATCCCCCGGGAGACAGAAGTACGTTCTTC

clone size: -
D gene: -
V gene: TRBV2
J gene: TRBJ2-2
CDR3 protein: CASSKLGIATGELFF
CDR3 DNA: TGTGCCAGCAGTAAGCTGGGTATAGCAACCGGGGAGCTGTTTTTT

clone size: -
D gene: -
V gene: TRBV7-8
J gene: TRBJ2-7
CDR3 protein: CASSSGYGTYEQYF
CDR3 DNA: TGTGCCAGCAGCTCCGGTTACGGGACATACGAGCAGTACTTC